The source of this T cell receptor (beta chain) is a study of technical replicates of blood from a few donors. This table comes from immunoSEQ multiplex PCR, and its TCRdb copy is limited to in-frame clones, with some not included. Counted here are roughly 60,000 clones, just under 90% occurring once; the ten biggest clones make up roughly 5%. Germline loops: CDR1 SEHNR, CDR2 FQNEAQ (reference sequence). This CDR3 comprises 15 residues. V was pared by 5 bases and J by 9 bases, with 10 bases of the junction left unmatched. The sample comprised PBMCs. This clonotype was obtained from a human donor in good health. Some clones in this sample may be carry-over from other donors' samples. V usage is TRBV7-9 and J usage is TRBJ2-1; the match to TRBD1 covers 10 bases. The CDR3 bases are TGTGCCAGCAGCCCTCGGGACAGGGGCTCACGTGAGCAGTTCTTC. This gives the protein CASSPRDRGSREQFF. Variable domain in full (rest from reference TRBV7-9 and TRBJ2-1): DTGVSQNPRHKITKRGQNVTFRCDPISEHNRLYWYRQTLGQGPEFLTYFQNEAQLEKSRLLSDRFSAERPKGSFSTLEIQRTEQGDSAMYLCASSPRDRGSREQFFGPGTRLTVL.